This note documents a single T cell receptor (beta chain) sequence. The sample comes from a study of patients and donors after allogeneic stem cell transplantation. The V gene end was trimmed by 3 bases and the J gene end by 13 bases; junction bases not matched to a gene: 12. Germline V gene data show CDR1 as DFQATT and CDR2 as SNEGSKA (reference sequence). The CDR3 length is 15 residues. TCRdb recomputed calls from the RT-PCR reads with MiXCR, one row per CDR3 protein. The sample lists 920,000 or so distinct CDR3 sequences, roughly 18% seen once, with about 6% in the top ten. This TCR derives from a human donor who was either an allogeneic HSCT recipient or a stem cell or donor lymphocyte infusion donor (not recorded which). It is not recorded whose cells these are; they may come from a transplant donor. V usage is TRBV20-1 and J usage is TRBJ2-1, with 13 positions matching TRBD2. The specimen was blood, either unsorted or a sorted T cell fraction (not recorded which). As DNA, the CDR3 is TGCAGTGCTAGTTTGCGGACTAGCGGGAGTTGGAAACAGTTCTTC. Protein product: CSASLRTSGSWKQFF.